The 21 T cell receptor beta chains below come from one sample, sequenced in a study of shared clonotypes between healthy human individuals. Measured with immunoSEQ multiplex PCR; TCRdb has only the in-frame clones, and not every one. The sample gives more than 2 million clones, about 95% of which show up once; roughly 1.1% is in the top ten. The naive CD8 fraction comprised CD45RO-negative cells positively selected for CCR7 and excluded terminally differentiated effector memory CD45RA+ cells. Sequences were obtained from naive CD8+ T cells sorted from blood. These receptors all come from a man younger than 35 in good health.

Comments on this clone: Other DNA sequences in this specimen translate into the identical CDR3. This chain connects TRBV27 to TRBJ2-3, with a tentative D call TRBD1 (7 bases). Trimming left V 2 bases short and J 4 bases short, with 10 bases between. Germline CDR1 and CDR2: MNHEY and SMNVEV (reference sequence). The CDR3 is made up of 14 amino acids. The CDR3 nucleotides are TGTGCCAGCAGTTTACAGGGGGGCGCAGATACGCAGTATTTT. Protein: CASSLQGGADTQYF.

Points on this clone: Since the CDR3 does not end with the conserved phenylalanine or tryptophan, this likely comes from a read error. The DNA is omitted, as the CDR3 cannot be located on it reliably, and the CDR3 follows TCRdb's listing. The rearrangement links TRBV20-1 to TRBJ2-6; TRBD2, as called in the table, went unchecked against the DNA. Germline loops: CDR1 DFQATT, CDR2 SNEGSKA (reference sequence). The CDR3 is 9 amino acids long, termini counted. The CDR3 loop is CSATDWLRS.

The V call is TRBV27, the J call TRBJ2-1, with D possibly matching TRBD2 (5 bases). The CDR3 totals 15 residues. Between the trimmed V and J ends, which lost 3 bases and 0 bases, there was a span of 9 bases. CDR1 is MNHEY, CDR2 SMNVEV, per germline (reference sequence). The CDR3 coding sequence is TGTGCCAGCAGTTTTGGACTTAGCTCCTACAATGAGCAGTTCTTC. Translation gives CASSFGLSSYNEQFF.

Concerning this clone: Other DNA variants within this sample encode the same CDR3. The CDR3 nucleotides read TGTGCCAGCAGTTATCGACAGTCCTACGAGCAGTACTTC. Amino acids: CASSYRQSYEQYF. V and J are TRBV6-5 and TRBJ2-7, with D perhaps TRBD1 (5 bases). The CDR3 is 13 amino acids. V dropped 3 bases and J dropped 1 base, with 7 bases sitting between them. The germline gives CDR1 MNHEY, CDR2 SVGAGI.

The DNA for the CDR3 is TGTGCCAGCAGCCCGACACTCTACAATGAGCAGTTCTTC. Amino acids: CASSPTLYNEQFF. The chain is built from TRBV6-4 and TRBJ2-1; D gene unclear. CDR1 and CDR2 (germline): MRHNA, SNTAGT. The CDR3 covers 13 residues. With 6 bases removed from V and 3 bases from J, the gap between germline ends came to 9 bases.

This clone has only one observation. This sequence joins TRBV11-2 and TRBJ2-7, with TRBD2 matching 7 bases. Looked up from germline, CDR1 is SGHAT and CDR2 is FQNNGV. After removal of 5 bases from V and 4 bases from J, the junction contained 5 bases not matched to a gene. The CDR3 totals 13 residues. In nucleotides, the CDR3 is TGTGCCAGCAGCCACGGACTAGGGTACGAGCAGTACTTC. Translation gives CASSHGLGYEQYF.

This clone was observed a few times. In the same sample, other DNA sequences code for this CDR3. The genes are TRBV9 and TRBJ2-3; 7 bases are a match to TRBD2. Trimming removed 0 bases from V and 0 bases from J; junction bases left unmatched: 1. The CDR3 extends over 15 amino acids. The germline V gene encodes CDR1 SGDLS and CDR2 YYNGEE. DNA for the CDR3: TGTGCCAGCAGCGTAGCGGGGGGAAGCACAGATACGCAGTATTTT. This sequence encodes CASSVAGGSTDTQYF.

The gene calls are TRBV6-1 and TRBJ2-1, with D possibly being TRBD1 or TRBD2 (5 bases each). This CDR3 region has 14 residues. Trimming took 7 bases from V and 0 from J, leaving 10 bases between them. The V gene's germline CDR1 is MNHNS and CDR2 SASEGT. The CDR3 DNA sequence: TGTGCCAGCACGGAGGACATCTCCTACAATGAGCAGTTCTTC. It specifies CASTEDISYNEQFF.

The chain employs TRBV4-1 and TRBJ1-4; 8 bases map to TRBD1. The CDR3 extends over 14 amino acids. The V and J ends lost 5 bases and 4 bases, in that order; junction bases with no gene match: 3. Germline CDR1 MGHRA, CDR2 YSYEKL. Here the CDR3 reads CASSVGQGNEKLFF. CDR3 in DNA: TGCGCCAGCAGCGTTGGACAGGGTAATGAAAAACTGTTTTTT.

The chain links TRBV28 to TRBJ2-5; D is undetermined. Germline V gives CDR1 MDHEN, CDR2 SYDVKM. V dropped 7 bases and J dropped 3 bases, with 18 bases sitting between them. This CDR3 spans 15 amino acids. CDR3 sequence: CASTRWGIEEETQYF. The CDR3 nucleotides read TGTGCCAGCACCCGATGGGGAATTGAAGAAGAGACCCAGTACTTC. Looking up the rest from reference TRBV28 and TRBJ2-5 gives the full variable domain: DVKVTQSSRYLVKRTGEKVFLECVQDMDHENMFWYRQDPGLGLRLIYFSYDVKMKEKGDIPEGYSVSREKKERFSLILESASTNQTSMYLCASTRWGIEEETQYFGPGTRLLVL.

The J gene is TRBJ2-7, the V gene TRBV5-1; 7 bases match TRBD1. The CDR3 loop spans 15 amino acids. The V gene's germline CDR1 is SGHRS and CDR2 YFSETQ. Trimming took 3 bases from V and 0 from J; bases not matched to a gene: 6. DNA of the CDR3: TGCGCCAGCAGCTACAGGACAGGACTCTCCTACGAGCAGTACTTC. Residues: CASSYRTGLSYEQYF.

V usage is TRBV27 and J usage is TRBJ1-2; D is unclear. Germline lookup yields CDR1 MNHEY and CDR2 SMNVEV (reference sequence). This CDR3 is 13 amino acids long. The V gene lost 4 bases and the J gene lost 0 bases, with 6 bases spanning the gap. Written as DNA, the CDR3 is TGTGCCAGCAGTTCGAAAGCTAACTATGGCTACACCTTC. It specifies CASSSKANYGYTF.

The genes are TRBV19 and TRBJ2-7, with 9 bases fitting TRBD2. Trimming removed 5 bases from V and 5 bases from J; junction bases left unmatched: 4. The germline V gene encodes CDR1 LNHDA and CDR2 SQIVND (reference sequence). The CDR3 covers 13 residues. The CDR3: CASSWAGGDEQYF. As DNA, the CDR3 is TGTGCCAGTAGTTGGGCGGGAGGGGACGAGCAGTACTTC.

The chain employs TRBV2 and TRBJ2-7, with 8 positions matching TRBD1. Per germline, CDR1 SNHLY and CDR2 FYNNEI. The CDR3 runs 17 residues. V dropped 2 bases and J dropped 0; count of bases not matched to a gene: 9. CDR3 sequence: CASSESPTGGISYEQYF. For the CDR3, the DNA is TGTGCCAGCAGTGAATCCCCAACAGGGGGTATCTCCTACGAGCAGTACTTC.

CDR3 region: CASSEAGRYEQYF. The CDR3 nucleotides are TGTGCCAGCAGCGAGGCAGGCCGCTACGAGCAGTACTTC. The chain recombines TRBV7-9 with TRBJ2-7, with no clear D. The ends were cut back, 5 bases at V and 3 bases at J, with 11 bases in the middle. Germline CDR1 is SEHNR and CDR2 is FQNEAQ (reference sequence). The CDR3 extends over 13 amino acids.

The gene calls are TRBV2 and TRBJ2-7; D ambiguous. Deletions cut 10 bases from V and 2 bases from J, with 18 bases between. CDR1 is SNHLY, CDR2 FYNNEI, per germline. This CDR3 is built from 14 residues. CDR3 region: CATQTTGLTYEQYF. In nucleotides, the CDR3 is TGTGCCACCCAGACAACGGGCCTTACCTACGAGCAGTACTTC.

The chain joins TRBV6-5 to TRBJ1-1; D unresolved. Between the trimmed V and J ends, which lost 5 bases and 4 bases, there was a span of 14 bases. Germline CDR1 is MNHEY and CDR2 is SVGAGI. CDR3 length equals 14 residues. The CDR3 loop reads CASSMDPFGTEAFF. The CDR3 DNA reads TGTGCCAGCAGTATGGACCCCTTCGGCACTGAAGCTTTCTTT.

V gene TRBV28 combines with J gene TRBJ2-2; no clear D gene. CDR3 length: 14 residues. V gave up 11 bases and J gave up 3 bases, with 16 bases separating them. Per germline, CDR1 MDHEN and CDR2 SYDVKM. For the CDR3, the DNA is TGTGCCCTCAAGAGTGGCCTTGACACCGGGGAGCTGTTTTTT. It is translated as CALKSGLDTGELFF.

This chain uses TRBV7-8 with TRBJ1-2; tentative D call: TRBD1 (5 bases). Germline loops: CDR1 SGHVS, CDR2 FQNEAQ. The CDR3 consists of 12 residues. V lost 4 bases and J lost 8, with 11 bases in between. The CDR3 region has the DNA TGTGCCAGCAGCTCACAGGTGCTGGGCTACACCTTC. Amino acid sequence: CASSSQVLGYTF.

The V gene is TRBV27, the J gene TRBJ2-3; 7 bases line up with TRBD2. Germline lookup yields CDR1 MNHEY and CDR2 SMNVEV (reference sequence). Trimming removed 5 bases from V and 0 bases from J; junction bases left unmatched: 5. The CDR3 has 15 amino acids. In DNA, the CDR3 is TGTGCCAGCAGTCAAGGGACTATGAGCACAGATACGCAGTATTTT. Protein: CASSQGTMSTDTQYF.

This rearrangement joins TRBV5-6 to TRBJ1-6, with 8 bases that match TRBD1. The V gene's germline CDR1 is SGHDT and CDR2 YYEEEE. The J segment lost 10 bases and the V segment lost 2 bases, leaving 8 bases of the junction unmatched. The CDR3 totals 15 residues. CDR3 DNA: TGTGCCAGCAGCTTTTCCACGGCAGGGGGCTCACCCCTCCACTTT. Protein product: CASSFSTAGGSPLHF.